Listed below are T cell receptor beta chains from one sample, sequenced in a study of lymphopenia after photon versus proton radiotherapy. TCRdb keeps only in-frame clones here, not all; method: immunoSEQ multiplex PCR. The sample includes more than 20,000 clones, 80% to 85% of them seen just once. This material consisted of peripheral blood, taken from a patient treated with photon-based radiotherapy. These receptors all stem from a woman between 45 and 60 years old with pancreatic cancer. The CDR3 runs from the conserved cysteine through the conserved F or W. Fields, in order: clone size, D gene, V gene, J gene, CDR3 DNA, CDR3 protein. The D gene is left open where the match is weak. Only part of the rows carry a size: once, few, many, or a class if the clone is expanded.

clone_size: NA
d_call: NA
v_call: TRBV28
j_call: TRBJ1-3
cdr3_nt: TGTGCCAGCAGTTTGATTCGGCGGGCGGGAAACACCATATATTTT
cdr3_aa: CASSLIRRAGNTIYF

clone_size: NA
d_call: NA
v_call: TRBV5-1
j_call: TRBJ2-5
cdr3_nt: TGCGCCAGCAGCTCCCCAGGGCTAGAGACCCAGTACTTC
cdr3_aa: CASSSPGLETQYF

clone_size: NA
d_call: NA
v_call: TRBV27
j_call: TRBJ1-1
cdr3_nt: TGTGCCAGCAGTAGCCCAGGTTACACTGAAGCTTTCTTT
cdr3_aa: CASSSPGYTEAFF

clone_size: NA
d_call: NA
v_call: TRBV6-6
j_call: TRBJ2-1
cdr3_nt: TGTGCCAGCAGATGGGACTTCTCGAGGGATGAGCAGTTCTTC
cdr3_aa: CASRWDFSRDEQFF

clone_size: few
d_call: TRBD2
v_call: TRBV6-7
j_call: TRBJ2-1
cdr3_nt: TGTGCCAGCAGTTTGGGACTAGCGGGAAAGTATGAGCAGTTCTTC
cdr3_aa: CASSLGLAGKYEQFF

clone_size: medium-sized
d_call: TRBD2
v_call: TRBV7-9
j_call: TRBJ2-1
cdr3_nt: TGTGCCACCCAGACTTCCCGGACTAGCAGTAATGAGCAGTTCTTC
cdr3_aa: CATQTSRTSSNEQFF

clone_size: NA
d_call: TRBD2
v_call: TRBV7-3
j_call: TRBJ2-7
cdr3_nt: TGTGCCAGCAGCCTCGGGACTAGCGGGACTCCTCTGTACTTC
cdr3_aa: CASSLGTSGTPLYF

clone_size: NA
d_call: TRBD2
v_call: TRBV15
j_call: TRBJ2-1
cdr3_nt: TGTGCCACCAGCAGGGGACTAGCGGGAGGGCAGGGCAATGAGCAGTTCTTC
cdr3_aa: CATSRGLAGGQGNEQFF

clone_size: NA
d_call: TRBD1
v_call: TRBV7-2
j_call: TRBJ1-1
cdr3_nt: TGTGCCAGCAGCCTGGGACAGGGGGCGAGAGTGGTGGAAGCTTTCTTT
cdr3_aa: CASSLGQGARVVEAFF

clone_size: NA
d_call: TRBD2
v_call: TRBV7-9
j_call: TRBJ2-5
cdr3_nt: TGTGCCAGCAGCTTTACTAGCGGGAGAACTCAAGAGACCCAGTACTTC
cdr3_aa: CASSFTSGRTQETQYF

clone_size: NA
d_call: NA
v_call: TRBV7-6
j_call: TRBJ1-2
cdr3_nt: TGTGCCAGCAGCTTAGGGCAGGAGGCTAACTATGGCTACACCTTC
cdr3_aa: CASSLGQEANYGYTF

clone_size: NA
d_call: NA
v_call: TRBV19
j_call: TRBJ2-1
cdr3_nt: TGTGCCAGTAGTAAGGGCGGCTCCTACAATGAGCAGTTCTTC
cdr3_aa: CASSKGGSYNEQFF

clone_size: NA
d_call: TRBD1
v_call: TRBV5-5
j_call: TRBJ1-5
cdr3_nt: TGTGCCAGCAGCCTCAGGGGGAGCAATCAGCCCCAGCACTTT
cdr3_aa: CASSLRGSNQPQHF

clone_size: few
d_call: NA
v_call: TRBV5-1
j_call: TRBJ2-1
cdr3_nt: TGCGCCAGCAGCCTCCTGAGGGGCCCCTACAATGAGCAGTTCTTC
cdr3_aa: CASSLLRGPYNEQFF

clone_size: once
d_call: NA
v_call: TRBV19
j_call: TRBJ2-1
cdr3_nt: TGTGCCAGTAGTAAAAGACTGGGAAGCGAGAGCTCCTACAATGAGCAGTTCTTC
cdr3_aa: CASSKRLGSESSYNEQFF

clone_size: NA
d_call: TRBD1
v_call: TRBV7-6
j_call: TRBJ1-1
cdr3_nt: TGTGCCAGCACCCCGTTGACAGGGACCATGAACACTGAAGCTTTCTTT
cdr3_aa: CASTPLTGTMNTEAFF

clone_size: NA
d_call: NA
v_call: TRBV7-2
j_call: TRBJ1-1
cdr3_nt: TGTGCCAGCAGCTCCCAGTGGCAGGGGAACACTGAAGCTTTCTTT
cdr3_aa: CASSSQWQGNTEAFF

clone_size: NA
d_call: NA
v_call: TRBV11-2
j_call: TRBJ1-1
cdr3_nt: TGTGCCAGCAGTGGGGGAACTGAAGCTTTCTTT
cdr3_aa: CASSGGTEAFF

clone_size: NA
d_call: NA
v_call: TRBV25-1
j_call: TRBJ2-7
cdr3_nt: TGTGCCAGCAGTGGGGCAGTAGGGTTAGAGCAGTACTTC
cdr3_aa: CASSGAVGLEQYF

clone_size: NA
d_call: TRBD1
v_call: TRBV27
j_call: TRBJ1-1
cdr3_nt: TGTGCCAGCAGGACAGGGAGGGATGAAGCTTTCTTT
cdr3_aa: CASRTGRDEAFF

clone_size: NA
d_call: NA
v_call: TRBV5-6
j_call: TRBJ1-2
cdr3_nt: TGTGCCAGCAGCGACCTCGGTGGGGCAGTGACTGGCTACACCTTC
cdr3_aa: CASSDLGGAVTGYTF

clone_size: NA
d_call: TRBD2
v_call: TRBV7-9
j_call: TRBJ2-3
cdr3_nt: TGTGCCAGCAGCCCAAGGACTAGCGGATTAGATACGCAGTATTTT
cdr3_aa: CASSPRTSGLDTQYF